The subject of this entry is one TCR beta chain. This specimen belongs to a study of blood T cell repertoires in COVID-19. Study-level information: COVID-19 samples from acute and convalescent phases originated in the United States, Italy and Spain. PBMCs, B-cell-depleted T cells, or T cells were the source of the cDNA or gDNA that made up the material.

Original processing notes: Reference gene primers were amplified, and this amplification served to estimate nucleated cell counts. TCRdb's copy holds only in-frame clones and misses some; the assay was immunoSEQ multiplex PCR. V and J calls and clone size are given by that table; D and trimming were obtained from the DNA. This sample carries about 84,000 clones, 90% to 95% of them seen once, and the ten largest clones take about 4.5%. V was pared by 2 bases and J by 2 bases, with 6 bases between. This CDR3 is 13 amino acids long. The V gene's germline CDR1 is MNHEY and CDR2 SVGEGT. Sequencing used peripheral blood. The gene calls are TRBV6-2 or TRBV6-3 and TRBJ2-5; D is uncertain. This receptor was taken from a human donor with active COVID-19. The donor label of this sample is uncertain. CDR3 region: CASSYLEQETQYF. DNA of the CDR3: TGTGCCAGCAGTTACCTGGAGCAAGAGACCCAGTACTTC.